These T cell receptor beta chains were read from a single sample in a study of T cell responses to AZD1222 COVID-19 vaccine. Libraries were prepared by immunoSEQ multiplex PCR; TCRdb keeps only in-frame clonotypes and omits some of them. Of about 80,000 clones listed, approximately 85% are singletons. Sequencing used peripheral blood, obtained 28 days after the second AZD1222 dose. Every receptor here comes from an adult who received the AZD1222 COVID-19 vaccine. CDR3s include the opening cysteine and the closing phenylalanine or tryptophan. The order of the fields is CDR3 DNA, CDR3 protein, V gene, D gene, J gene, clone size. D genes are given only for firm matches. Size values are once, few and many counts, or a class for expanded clones, and some rows have none.

cdr3_nt: TGTGCCATCAGTGAGTTAGGACAAAGCTCACCCCTCCACTTT
cdr3_aa: CAISELGQSSPLHF
v_call: TRBV10-3
d_call: .
j_call: TRBJ1-6
clone_size: .

cdr3_nt: TGCGCCAGCAGCCAAGAAGTCTCGCCCGGCACAGATACGCAGTATTTT
cdr3_aa: CASSQEVSPGTDTQYF
v_call: TRBV4-3
d_call: .
j_call: TRBJ2-3
clone_size: .

cdr3_nt: TGTGCCACCAGTGACCTTCAAACAGGGGTCGACACCGGGGAGCTGTTTTTT
cdr3_aa: CATSDLQTGVDTGELFF
v_call: TRBV24-1
d_call: TRBD1
j_call: TRBJ2-2
clone_size: .

cdr3_nt: TGTGCCAGCAGCTTAGGCGGATCAGGAAGCTATAATTCACCCCTCCACTTT
cdr3_aa: CASSLGGSGSYNSPLHF
v_call: TRBV7-6
d_call: .
j_call: TRBJ1-6
clone_size: .

cdr3_nt: TGCGCCAGCAGCTCCACAGATACGCAGTATTTT
cdr3_aa: CASSSTDTQYF
v_call: TRBV5-1
d_call: .
j_call: TRBJ2-3
clone_size: few

cdr3_nt: TGTGCCTGGAGTGTAGGGGGGAGCTCCTATAATTCACCCCTCCACTTT
cdr3_aa: CAWSVGGSSYNSPLHF
v_call: TRBV30
d_call: .
j_call: TRBJ1-6
clone_size: .

cdr3_nt: TGTGCCAGTAGTATAACCCCCGGATACGAGCAGTACTTC
cdr3_aa: CASSITPGYEQYF
v_call: TRBV19
d_call: .
j_call: TRBJ2-7
clone_size: .

cdr3_nt: TGTGCCAGCAGCCAAGCGTACTCCGAGGGCGAGACCCAGTACTTC
cdr3_aa: CASSQAYSEGETQYF
v_call: TRBV3-1/TRBV3-2
d_call: .
j_call: TRBJ2-5
clone_size: .

cdr3_nt: TGTGCCAGCAGTCACCTGGACAGGGACGGAGACACCATATATTTT
cdr3_aa: CASSHLDRDGDTIYF
v_call: TRBV28
d_call: TRBD1
j_call: TRBJ1-3
clone_size: .

cdr3_nt: TGTGCCAGTGCTCTCTATAGCGGGACTGGCGGGGAGCTGTTTTTT
cdr3_aa: CASALYSGTGGELFF
v_call: TRBV19
d_call: TRBD2
j_call: TRBJ2-2
clone_size: .

cdr3_nt: TGTGCCAGCAGGTACGACACTAACACTGAAGCTTTCTTT
cdr3_aa: CASRYDTNTEAFF
v_call: TRBV7-2
d_call: .
j_call: TRBJ1-1
clone_size: .

cdr3_nt: TGTGCCAGCAGCAGGGGAGGGGCGAACACCGGGGAGCTGTTTTTT
cdr3_aa: CASSRGGANTGELFF
v_call: TRBV5-8
d_call: TRBD2
j_call: TRBJ2-2
clone_size: .

cdr3_nt: TGTGCCAGCAGTTACGCGACGGATAGCGGGAGCTACGAGCAGTACTTC
cdr3_aa: CASSYATDSGSYEQYF
v_call: TRBV6-5
d_call: TRBD2
j_call: TRBJ2-7
clone_size: .

cdr3_nt: TGTGCCAGCAGTACTTCCGAGGATCAGCCCCAGCATTTT
cdr3_aa: CASSTSEDQPQHF
v_call: TRBV12-3/TRBV12-4
d_call: .
j_call: TRBJ1-5
clone_size: .

cdr3_nt: TGTGCCAGCAGCTTAGCCGGGACAGGGTCCTACAATGAGCAGTTCTTC
cdr3_aa: CASSLAGTGSYNEQFF
v_call: TRBV11-3
d_call: TRBD1
j_call: TRBJ2-1
clone_size: once

cdr3_nt: TGTGCCAGCAGCTTAGACCCGTCTAGCGGGGGGATTACAGATACGCAGTATTTT
cdr3_aa: CASSLDPSSGGITDTQYF
v_call: TRBV11-3
d_call: TRBD2
j_call: TRBJ2-3
clone_size: .

cdr3_nt: TGTGCCAGTAGTATATGGGAGACAACTAATGAAAAACTGTTTTTT
cdr3_aa: CASSIWETTNEKLFF
v_call: TRBV19
d_call: .
j_call: TRBJ1-4
clone_size: .